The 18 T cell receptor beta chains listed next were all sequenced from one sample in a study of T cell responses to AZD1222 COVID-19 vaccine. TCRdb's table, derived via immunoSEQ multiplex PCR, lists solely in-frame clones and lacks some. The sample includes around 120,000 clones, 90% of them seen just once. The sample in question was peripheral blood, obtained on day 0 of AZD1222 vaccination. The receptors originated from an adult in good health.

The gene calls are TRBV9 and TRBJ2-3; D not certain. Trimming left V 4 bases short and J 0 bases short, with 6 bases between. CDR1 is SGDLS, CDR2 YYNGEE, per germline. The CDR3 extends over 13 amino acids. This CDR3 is CASSLTSTDTQYF. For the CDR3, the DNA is TGTGCCAGCAGCTTGACTAGCACAGATACGCAGTATTTT.

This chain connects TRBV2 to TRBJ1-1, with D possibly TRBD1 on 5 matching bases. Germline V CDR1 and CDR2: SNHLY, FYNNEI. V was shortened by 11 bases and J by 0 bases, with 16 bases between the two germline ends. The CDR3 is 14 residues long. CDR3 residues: CAGPGKDMNTEAFF. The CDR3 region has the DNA TGTGCCGGCCCAGGGAAGGACATGAACACTGAAGCTTTCTTT.

The DNA of the CDR3 is TGTGCCAGCAGTTACAAGGGGGGCTCCTACGAGCAGTACTTC. This gives the protein CASSYKGGSYEQYF. This chain joins TRBV6-5 and TRBJ2-7, with D perhaps matching TRBD1 or TRBD2 (6 bases each). V was trimmed by 2 bases and J by 0 bases, leaving 8 bases between them. The CDR3 has 14 amino acids. The germline CDR1 and CDR2 sequences are MNHEY and SVGAGI.

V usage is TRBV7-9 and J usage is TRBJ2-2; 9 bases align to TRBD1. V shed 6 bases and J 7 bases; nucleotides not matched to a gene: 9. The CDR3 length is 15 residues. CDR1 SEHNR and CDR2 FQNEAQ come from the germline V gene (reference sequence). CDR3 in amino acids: CASRLGTGTDGELFF. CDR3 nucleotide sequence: TGTGCCAGCAGACTGGGGACAGGGACGGACGGGGAGCTGTTTTTT.

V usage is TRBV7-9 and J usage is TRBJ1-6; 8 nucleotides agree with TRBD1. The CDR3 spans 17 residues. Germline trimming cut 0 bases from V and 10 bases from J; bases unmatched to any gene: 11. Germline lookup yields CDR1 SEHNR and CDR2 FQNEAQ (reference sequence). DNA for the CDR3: TGTGCCAGCAGCTTAGCCCCTTTGAGCAGGGGGCGATCACCCCTCCACTTT. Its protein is CASSLAPLSRGRSPLHF.

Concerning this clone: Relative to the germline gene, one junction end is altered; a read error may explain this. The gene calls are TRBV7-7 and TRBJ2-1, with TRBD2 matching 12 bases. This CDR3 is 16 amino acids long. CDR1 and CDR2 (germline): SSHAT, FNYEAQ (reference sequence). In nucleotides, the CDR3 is TGTGCTAGCAGCTCTCTAGCGGGAGGGCCTCGCGGGGAGCAGTTCTTC. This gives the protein CASSSLAGGPRGEQFF.

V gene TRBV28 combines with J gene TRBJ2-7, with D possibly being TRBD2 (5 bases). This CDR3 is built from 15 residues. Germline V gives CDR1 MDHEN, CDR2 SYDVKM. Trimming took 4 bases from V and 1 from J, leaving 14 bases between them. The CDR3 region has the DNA TGTGCCAGCAGTTCCGTGGCGAGGGCTTCCTACGAGCAGTACTTC. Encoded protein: CASSSVARASYEQYF.

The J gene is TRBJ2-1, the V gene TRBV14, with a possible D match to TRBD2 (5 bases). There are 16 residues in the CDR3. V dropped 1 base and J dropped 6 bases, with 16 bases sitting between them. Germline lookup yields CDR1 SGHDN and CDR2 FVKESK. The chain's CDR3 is CASSQVRWELGNEQFF. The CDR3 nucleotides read TGTGCCAGCAGCCAAGTGCGGTGGGAGTTGGGCAATGAGCAGTTCTTC.

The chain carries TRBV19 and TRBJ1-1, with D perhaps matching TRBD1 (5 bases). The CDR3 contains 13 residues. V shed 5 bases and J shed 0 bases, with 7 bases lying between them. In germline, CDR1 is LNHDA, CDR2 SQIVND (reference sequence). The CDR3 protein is CASSQTVNTEAFF. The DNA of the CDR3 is TGTGCCAGTAGTCAGACAGTGAACACTGAAGCTTTCTTT.

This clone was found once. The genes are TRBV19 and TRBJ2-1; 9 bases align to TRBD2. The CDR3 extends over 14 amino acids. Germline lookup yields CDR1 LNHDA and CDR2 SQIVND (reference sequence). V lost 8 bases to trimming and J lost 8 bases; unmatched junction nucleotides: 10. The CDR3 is CASLGSGRNHEQFF. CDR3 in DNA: TGTGCCAGTTTAGGTAGCGGGAGAAACCATGAGCAGTTCTTC.

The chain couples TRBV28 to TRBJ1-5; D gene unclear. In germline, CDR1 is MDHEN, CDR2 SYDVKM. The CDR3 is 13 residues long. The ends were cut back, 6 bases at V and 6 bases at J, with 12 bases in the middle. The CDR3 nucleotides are TGTGCCAGCAGCCGTGGGGTGGTTCAGCCCCAGCATTTT. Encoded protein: CASSRGVVQPQHF. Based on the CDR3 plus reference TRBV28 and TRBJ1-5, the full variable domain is DVKVTQSSRYLVKRTGEKVFLECVQDMDHENMFWYRQDPGLGLRLIYFSYDVKMKEKGDIPEGYSVSREKKERFSLILESASTNQTSMYLCASSRGVVQPQHFGDGTRLSIL.

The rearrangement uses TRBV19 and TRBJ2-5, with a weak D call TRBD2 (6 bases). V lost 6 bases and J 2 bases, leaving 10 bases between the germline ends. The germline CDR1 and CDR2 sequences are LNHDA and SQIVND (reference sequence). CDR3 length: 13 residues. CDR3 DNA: TGTGCCAGTAGCGCAGGGACTCAAGAGACCCAGTACTTC. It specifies CASSAGTQETQYF. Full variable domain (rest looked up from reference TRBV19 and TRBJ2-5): DGGITQSPKYLFRKEGQNVTLSCEQNLNHDAMYWYRQDPGQGLRLIYYSQIVNDFQKGDIAEGYSVSREKKESFPLTVTSAQKNPTAFYLCASSAGTQETQYFGPGTRLLVL.

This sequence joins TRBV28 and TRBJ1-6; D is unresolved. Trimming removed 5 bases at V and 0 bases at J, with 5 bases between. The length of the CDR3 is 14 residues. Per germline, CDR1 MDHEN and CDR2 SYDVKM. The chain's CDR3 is CASSLGSYNSPLHF. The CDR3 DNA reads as TGTGCCAGCAGTCTGGGCTCCTATAATTCACCCCTCCACTTT.

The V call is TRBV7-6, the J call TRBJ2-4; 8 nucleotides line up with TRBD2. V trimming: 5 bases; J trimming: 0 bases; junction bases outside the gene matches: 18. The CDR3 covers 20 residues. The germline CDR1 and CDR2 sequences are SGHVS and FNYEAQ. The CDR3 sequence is CASSPLGLAVPSIAKNIQYF. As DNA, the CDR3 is TGTGCCAGCAGCCCACTCGGACTAGCAGTACCTTCGATAGCCAAAAACATTCAGTACTTC.

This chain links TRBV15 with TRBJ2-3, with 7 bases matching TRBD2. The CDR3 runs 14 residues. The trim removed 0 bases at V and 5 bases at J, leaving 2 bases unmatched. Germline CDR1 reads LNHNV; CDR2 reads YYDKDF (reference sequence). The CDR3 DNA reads TGTGCCACCAGCAGAGAACTAGCGATAGATACGCAGTATTTT. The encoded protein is CATSRELAIDTQYF.

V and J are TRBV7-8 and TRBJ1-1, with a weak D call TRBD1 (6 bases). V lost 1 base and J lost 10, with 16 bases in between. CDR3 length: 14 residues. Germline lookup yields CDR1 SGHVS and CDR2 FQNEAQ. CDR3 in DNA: TGTGCCAGCAGCTTAGGGGCAGGGGCTCTGGGAGCTTTCTTT. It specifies CASSLGAGALGAFF.

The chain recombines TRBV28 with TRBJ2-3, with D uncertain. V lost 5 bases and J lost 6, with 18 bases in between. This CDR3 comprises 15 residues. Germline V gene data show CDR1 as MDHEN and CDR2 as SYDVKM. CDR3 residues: CASSPSRAPKDTQYF. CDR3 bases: TGTGCCAGCAGTCCAAGCCGGGCCCCAAAGGATACGCAGTATTTT.

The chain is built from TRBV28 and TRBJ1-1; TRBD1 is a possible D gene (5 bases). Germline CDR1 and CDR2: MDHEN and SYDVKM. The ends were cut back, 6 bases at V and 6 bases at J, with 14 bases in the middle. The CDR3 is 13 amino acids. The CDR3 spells CASREEQGSEAFF. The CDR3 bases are TGTGCCAGCAGGGAAGAGCAGGGTTCTGAAGCTTTCTTT.